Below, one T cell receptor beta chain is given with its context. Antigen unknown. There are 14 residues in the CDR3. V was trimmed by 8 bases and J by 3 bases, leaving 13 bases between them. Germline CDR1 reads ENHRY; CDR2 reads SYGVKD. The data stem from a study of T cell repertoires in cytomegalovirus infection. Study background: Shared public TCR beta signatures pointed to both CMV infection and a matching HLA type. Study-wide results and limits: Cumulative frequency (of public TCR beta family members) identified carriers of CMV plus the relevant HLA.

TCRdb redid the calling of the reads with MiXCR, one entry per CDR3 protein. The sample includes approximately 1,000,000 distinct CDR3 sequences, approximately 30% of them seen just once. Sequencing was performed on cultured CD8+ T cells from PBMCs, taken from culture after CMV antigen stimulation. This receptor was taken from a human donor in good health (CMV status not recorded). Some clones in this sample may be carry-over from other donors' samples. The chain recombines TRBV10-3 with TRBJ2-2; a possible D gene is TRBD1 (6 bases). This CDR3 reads CAIPKTGDTGELFF. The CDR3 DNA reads TGTGCCATCCCCAAGACAGGCGACACCGGGGAGCTGTTTTTT.